This T cell receptor (beta chain) derives from a study of identical twins. CDR3 length: 12 residues. Germline CDR1 is SGHKS and CDR2 is YYEKEE (reference sequence). The V gene lost 3 bases and the J gene lost 5 bases, with 8 bases spanning the gap. Via MiXCR, TCRdb re-called the 5' RACE reads, giving one row per CDR3 protein. The data hold hundreds of thousands of distinct CDR3 sequences, with 21% observed a single time. These data were also filed under a second study, of T cells expressing NK-cell markers.

This sequence originates from a woman between 18 and 29 years old in good health. The J gene is TRBJ1-1, the V gene TRBV5-5, with D uncertain. What was sequenced was PBMCs. The chain's CDR3 is CASSWTSTEAFF. The DNA of the CDR3 is TGTGCCAGCAGCTGGACGTCGACTGAAGCTTTCTTT.